The present entry profiles one T cell receptor (beta chain) with its context. In the authors' methods: It was from reference gene primer amplification that nucleated cell counts were estimated. TCRdb's copy holds only in-frame clones and misses some; the assay was immunoSEQ multiplex PCR. The DNA was the basis for D and trimming; V, J and clone size are from that table. The repertoire holds about 200,000 clones, with around 80% as singletons. These data originate in a study of blood T cell repertoires in COVID-19. About the research overall: Samples of COVID-19 (acute and convalescent) were obtained from the United States, Italy and Spain. T cells, B-cell-depleted T cells, or PBMCs supplied cDNA or gDNA.

CDR3 length equals 17 residues. After removal of 1 base from V and 4 bases from J, the junction contained 13 bases not matched to a gene. Germline CDR1 and CDR2: SNHLY and FYNNEI. The rearrangement links TRBV2 to TRBJ2-7, with 7 bases aligning to TRBD1. The sequenced sample was peripheral blood. The receptor comes from a woman between 70 and 85 years old with acute or convalescent COVID-19. DNA for the CDR3: TGTGCCAGCAGTGAAGGGGACAGCTCCCTCCGGTGGTACGAGCAGTACTTC. Its translation is CASSEGDSSLRWYEQYF.